These 5 T cell receptor beta chains share one sample of origin, sequenced in a study of T cells in Graves' hyperthyroidism and ophthalmopathy. Amplified TCR beta CDR3 regions came from RNA transcripts. When the TCR CDR3 underwent first-round RT-PCR, the HTBI primer set was used. TCRdb ran MiXCR on the multiplex PCR reads and lists one entry per CDR3 protein. The top ten clones hold around 14% of a sample with 400,000 to 500,000 distinct CDR3 sequences, around 15% of them seen once. Source material: blood. All receptors come from a man younger than 35 with Graves' ophthalmopathy.

This clonotype was detected a few times. V is TRBV9 and J is TRBJ2-4, with 7 positions matching TRBD1. Germline V lookup: CDR1 SGDLS, CDR2 YYNGEE. This CDR3 contains 16 residues. The ends lost 3 bases at V and 0 bases at J; junction bases unmatched: 6. The CDR3 loop reads CASSAEGALAKNIQYF. The CDR3 region has the DNA TGTGCCAGCAGCGCCGAGGGGGCGCTAGCCAAAAACATTCAGTACTTC.

As to this clonotype: This may come from a read error, since a much larger clone is one base off. V is TRBV6-2 or TRBV6-3 and J is TRBJ2-3; the match to TRBD2 covers 8 bases. The CDR3 runs 14 residues. CDR1 and CDR2 from the germline V gene are MNHEY and SVGEGT. In DNA form, the CDR3 reads TGTGCCAGCCTCCGGCTAGCGGGCACAGATACGCGGTATTTT. This gives the protein CASLRLAGTDTRYF.

The sample holds many counts of this clonotype. The rearrangement links TRBV10-3 to TRBJ2-3; 9 bases match TRBD1. After removal of 4 bases from V and 0 bases from J, the junction contained 8 bases not matched to a gene. The CDR3 has 17 residues. Germline V gene lookup returns CDR1 ENHRY and CDR2 SYGVKD. In DNA form, the CDR3 reads TGTGCCATCAGTGCCCGACAGGGGGACTCTAGCACAGATACGCAGTATTTT. It yields the protein CAISARQGDSSTDTQYF.

This chain joins TRBV4-1 and TRBJ1-5, with 10 bases aligning to TRBD1. Germline CDR1 is MGHRA and CDR2 is YSYEKL. The CDR3 consists of 18 residues. The J segment lost 0 bases and the V segment lost 3 bases, leaving 8 bases of the junction unmatched. CDR3 loop: CASSHTGTGAYSNQPQHF. For the CDR3, the DNA is TGCGCCAGCAGCCACACCGGGACAGGGGCTTATAGCAATCAGCCCCAGCATTTT.

Ten or more counts support this clonotype. This chain uses TRBV28 with TRBJ2-3; perhaps TRBD1 as D (6 bases). Germline V gives CDR1 MDHEN, CDR2 SYDVKM. This CDR3 contains 15 residues. Trimming removed 5 bases at V and 2 bases at J, with 14 bases between. The CDR3 here is CASSPADSYTDTQYF. The CDR3 nucleotides are TGTGCCAGCAGTCCGGCGGACAGCTACACAGATACGCAGTATTTT.